The next 3 T cell receptor beta chains were all read from a single sample in a study of cytomegalovirus exposure and HLA in healthy donors. Use of 60 Vbeta and 13 Jbeta primers characterized the PCR. Repertoires were generated with immunoSEQ multiplex PCR, while TCRdb's copy carries only in-frame clones and drops some. The profile shows a few hundred thousand clones, approximately 80% of them singletons. Sequencing was done on a sample of PBMCs. The receptor source for this set is a girl under 18 in good health and CMV-seronegative.

This clone showed up just once. This chain links TRBV6-5 with TRBJ2-3, with TRBD2 matching 9 bases. Germline assignment: CDR1 MNHEY and CDR2 SVGAGI. V was clipped by 2 bases and J by 5 bases; unmatched bases: 8. CDR3 size: 16 residues. CDR3 DNA sequence: TGTGCCAGCAGTTACGGGGAGCGGGAGGCCGGAGATACGCAGTATTTT. As protein: CASSYGEREAGDTQYF.

The chain joins TRBV28 to TRBJ2-1, with 7 bases that match TRBD1. Trimming removed 5 bases from V and 5 bases from J; junction bases left unmatched: 9. From germline, CDR1 is MDHEN and CDR2 SYDVKM. This CDR3 is 15 amino acids long. The CDR3 region is CASSLRQGSHNEQFF. The CDR3 DNA reads TGTGCCAGCAGTCTACGACAGGGTAGCCACAATGAGCAGTTCTTC. The full variable domain, in which reference TRBV28 and TRBJ2-1 provide the parts outside the CDR3, is DVKVTQSSRYLVKRTGEKVFLECVQDMDHENMFWYRQDPGLGLRLIYFSYDVKMKEKGDIPEGYSVSREKKERFSLILESASTNQTSMYLCASSLRQGSHNEQFFGPGTRLTVL.

J is TRBJ1-2 and V is TRBV23-1; D unclear. TRBV23-1 qualifies as an ORF whose function is uncertain. The CDR3 is 16 amino acids. Trimming removed 0 bases at V and 4 bases at J, with 15 bases between. The CDR3 DNA is TGCGCCAGCAGTCAATCTCTGAGGCCATACGGCTATGGCTACACCTTC. Translated, it gives CASSQSLRPYGYGYTF.